These T cell receptor beta chains were read from a single sample in a study of follicular helper T cells after annual influenza vaccination. TCRdb's copy holds only in-frame clones and misses some; the assay was immunoSEQ multiplex PCR. The sample consists of some 13,000 clones, roughly 80% of them appearing once. This material consisted of CXCR5- memory CD4+ T cells sorted from blood, taken on the day of influenza vaccination. These receptor sequences come from an adult who received the influenza vaccine. The CDR3 runs from the conserved cysteine through the conserved F or W. Each record gives: V gene, clone size, J gene, D gene, CDR3 length, CDR3 protein, CDR3 DNA. A D gene is named only where the DNA matches it firmly. Size is omitted from some rows. Given values are once, few, many or a class for expanded clones.

v_call: TRBV5-4; clone_size: NA; j_call: TRBJ2-2; d_call: NA; cdr3_length: 13; cdr3_aa: CASSPQDTGELFF; cdr3_nt: TGTGCCAGCAGCCCCCAGGATACCGGGGAGCTGTTTTTT
v_call: TRBV7-9; clone_size: NA; j_call: TRBJ1-2; d_call: NA; cdr3_length: 13; cdr3_aa: CASSIVGEYGYTF; cdr3_nt: TGTGCCAGCAGCATAGTAGGGGAGTATGGCTACACCTTC
v_call: TRBV18; clone_size: NA; j_call: TRBJ2-1; d_call: NA; cdr3_length: 17; cdr3_aa: CASSPPKYGVKDNEQFF; cdr3_nt: TGTGCCAGCTCACCCCCAAAATACGGGGTAAAGGACAATGAGCAGTTCTTC
v_call: TRBV29-1; clone_size: NA; j_call: TRBJ1-2; d_call: NA; cdr3_length: 13; cdr3_aa: CSVADFIVNGYTF; cdr3_nt: TGCAGCGTTGCCGACTTCATCGTCAATGGCTACACCTTC
v_call: TRBV10-1; clone_size: NA; j_call: TRBJ2-7; d_call: TRBD2; cdr3_length: 18; cdr3_aa: CASSPGTSGVLDHYEQYF; cdr3_nt: TGCGCCAGCAGCCCCGGGACTAGCGGGGTTCTCGACCACTACGAGCAGTACTTC
v_call: TRBV19; clone_size: NA; j_call: TRBJ2-4; d_call: NA; cdr3_length: 17; cdr3_aa: CASSIARSGGPENIQYF; cdr3_nt: TGTGCCAGTAGTATAGCTAGGAGCGGAGGGCCCGAAAACATTCAGTACTTC
v_call: TRBV4-3; clone_size: NA; j_call: TRBJ1-6; d_call: NA; cdr3_length: 16; cdr3_aa: CASSQDMGAQNSPLHF; cdr3_nt: TGCGCCAGCAGCCAAGATATGGGGGCGCAGAATTCACCCCTCCACTTT
v_call: TRBV6-1; clone_size: once; j_call: TRBJ1-2; d_call: NA; cdr3_length: 14; cdr3_aa: CASTTWDTWYGYTF; cdr3_nt: TGTGCCAGTACAACTTGGGACACTTGGTATGGCTACACCTTC
v_call: TRBV6-5; clone_size: once; j_call: TRBJ2-7; d_call: TRBD2; cdr3_length: 13; cdr3_aa: CASNIPPREQQYF; cdr3_nt: TGTGCCAGCAACATCCCCCCGCGGGAGCAGCAGTACTTC
v_call: TRBV19; clone_size: few; j_call: TRBJ1-5; d_call: NA; cdr3_length: 14; cdr3_aa: CASSVEWGNQPQHF; cdr3_nt: TGTGCCAGTAGTGTAGAGTGGGGCAATCAGCCCCAGCATTTT
v_call: TRBV7-2; clone_size: once; j_call: TRBJ2-1; d_call: TRBD2; cdr3_length: 14; cdr3_aa: CASSFSGGAVEQFF; cdr3_nt: TGTGCCAGCAGCTTTAGCGGGGGGGCCGTTGAGCAGTTCTTC
v_call: TRBV7-2; clone_size: NA; j_call: TRBJ2-7; d_call: TRBD1; cdr3_length: 12; cdr3_aa: CASSRQGYEQYF; cdr3_nt: TGTGCCAGCAGCAGACAGGGCTACGAGCAGTACTTC
v_call: TRBV6-1; clone_size: once; j_call: TRBJ1-2; d_call: NA; cdr3_length: 14; cdr3_aa: CASSEVRGRNGYTF; cdr3_nt: TGTGCCAGCAGTGAGGTGAGAGGACGAAATGGCTACACCTTC
v_call: TRBV10-3; clone_size: NA; j_call: TRBJ2-7; d_call: TRBD2; cdr3_length: 15; cdr3_aa: CAISTSGGVRYEQYF; cdr3_nt: TGTGCCATCAGCACTAGCGGGGGCGTTCGGTACGAGCAGTACTTC
v_call: TRBV6-5; clone_size: NA; j_call: TRBJ2-7; d_call: NA; cdr3_length: 14; cdr3_aa: CASSYGGISYEQYF; cdr3_nt: TGTGCCAGCAGCTACGGGGGAATCTCCTACGAGCAGTACTTC
v_call: TRBV6-6; clone_size: NA; j_call: TRBJ1-2; d_call: NA; cdr3_length: 12; cdr3_aa: CASSTWGGGYTF; cdr3_nt: TGTGCCAGCAGTACTTGGGGGGGTGGCTACACCTTC
v_call: TRBV7-9; clone_size: NA; j_call: TRBJ2-2; d_call: NA; cdr3_length: 15; cdr3_aa: CASSLPSLNTGELFF; cdr3_nt: TGTGCCAGCAGCTTACCTAGCCTGAACACCGGGGAGCTGTTTTTT
v_call: TRBV6-1; clone_size: NA; j_call: TRBJ1-1; d_call: NA; cdr3_length: 12; cdr3_aa: CASTFHLTEAFF; cdr3_nt: TGTGCCAGCACCTTTCACCTTACTGAAGCTTTCTTT
v_call: TRBV19; clone_size: once; j_call: TRBJ1-1; d_call: NA; cdr3_length: 18; cdr3_aa: CASSIDLGARHMNTEAFF; cdr3_nt: TGTGCCAGTAGTATAGATCTCGGGGCGAGACACATGAACACTGAAGCTTTCTTT
v_call: TRBV18; clone_size: NA; j_call: TRBJ1-4; d_call: NA; cdr3_length: 15; cdr3_aa: CASSPLKGTNEKLFF; cdr3_nt: TGTGCCAGCTCACCACTCAAGGGAACTAATGAAAAACTGTTTTTT
v_call: TRBV6-6; clone_size: NA; j_call: TRBJ1-3; d_call: NA; cdr3_length: 14; cdr3_aa: CASSTDRSGNTIYF; cdr3_nt: TGTGCCAGCAGCACGGACAGATCTGGAAACACCATATATTTT
v_call: TRBV6-7; clone_size: NA; j_call: TRBJ1-5; d_call: NA; cdr3_length: 16; cdr3_aa: CASRRQVGYGNQPQHF; cdr3_nt: TGTGCCAGCAGGAGACAGGTTGGGTACGGCAATCAGCCCCAGCATTTT
v_call: TRBV7-9; clone_size: NA; j_call: TRBJ1-1; d_call: NA; cdr3_length: 13; cdr3_aa: CASSLQETTEAFF; cdr3_nt: TGTGCCAGCAGCTTACAGGAGACCACTGAAGCTTTCTTT
v_call: TRBV18; clone_size: NA; j_call: TRBJ2-1; d_call: TRBD2; cdr3_length: 16; cdr3_aa: CASSPSSGGAFNEQFF; cdr3_nt: TGTGCCAGCTCACCGAGTAGCGGGGGGGCCTTCAATGAGCAGTTCTTC